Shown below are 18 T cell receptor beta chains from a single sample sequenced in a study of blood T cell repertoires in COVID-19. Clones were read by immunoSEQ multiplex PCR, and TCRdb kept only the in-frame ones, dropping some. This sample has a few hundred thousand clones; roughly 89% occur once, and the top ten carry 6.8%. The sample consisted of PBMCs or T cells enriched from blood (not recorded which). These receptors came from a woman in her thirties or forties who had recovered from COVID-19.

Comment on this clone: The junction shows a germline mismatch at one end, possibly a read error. The chain's CDR3 is CAGSLQGVEKLFF. In DNA, the CDR3 is TGTGCCGGCAGCCTACAGGGGGTCGAAAAACTGTTTTTT. This chain uses TRBV5-4 with TRBJ1-4, with 8 bases matching TRBD1. Per the germline V gene, CDR1 is SGHNT and CDR2 is YYREEE (reference sequence). CDR3 length: 13 residues.

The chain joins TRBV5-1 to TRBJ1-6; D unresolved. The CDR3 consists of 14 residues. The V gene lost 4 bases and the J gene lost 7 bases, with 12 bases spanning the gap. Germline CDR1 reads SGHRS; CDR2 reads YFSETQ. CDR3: CASSPGSGNSPLHF. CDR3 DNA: TGCGCCAGCAGCCCCGGGAGTGGGAATTCACCCCTCCACTTT.

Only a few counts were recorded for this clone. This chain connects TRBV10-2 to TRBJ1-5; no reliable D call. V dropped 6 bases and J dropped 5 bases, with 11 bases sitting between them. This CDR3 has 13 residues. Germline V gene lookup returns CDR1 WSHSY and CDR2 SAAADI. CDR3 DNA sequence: TGCGCCAGCAGACTAGGGTTAGATCAGCCCCAGCATTTT. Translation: CASRLGLDQPQHF.

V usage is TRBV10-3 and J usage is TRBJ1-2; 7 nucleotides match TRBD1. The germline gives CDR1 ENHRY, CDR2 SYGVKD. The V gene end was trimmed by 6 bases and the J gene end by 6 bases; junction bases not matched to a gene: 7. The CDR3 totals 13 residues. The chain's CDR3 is CAISLTGDDGYTF. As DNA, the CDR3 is TGTGCCATCAGCCTTACAGGGGACGATGGCTACACCTTC.

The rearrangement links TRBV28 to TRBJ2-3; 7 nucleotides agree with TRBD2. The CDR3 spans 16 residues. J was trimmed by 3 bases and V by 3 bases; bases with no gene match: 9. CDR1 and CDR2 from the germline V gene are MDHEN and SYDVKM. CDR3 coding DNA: TGTGCCAGCAGTTTTATCGAGCGGGATGGTACAGATACGCAGTATTTT. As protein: CASSFIERDGTDTQYF.

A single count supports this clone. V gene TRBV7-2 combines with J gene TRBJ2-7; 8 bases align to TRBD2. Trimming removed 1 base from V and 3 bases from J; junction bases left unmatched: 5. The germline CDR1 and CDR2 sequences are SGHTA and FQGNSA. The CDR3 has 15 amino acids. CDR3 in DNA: TGTGCCAGCAGCTTAGATGGGGGACTAGTCTACGAGCAGTACGTC. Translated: CASSLDGGLVYEQYV.

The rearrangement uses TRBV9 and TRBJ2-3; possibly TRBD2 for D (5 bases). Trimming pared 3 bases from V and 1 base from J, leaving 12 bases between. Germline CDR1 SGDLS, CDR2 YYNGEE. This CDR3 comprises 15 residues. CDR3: CASSETTSRTDTQYF. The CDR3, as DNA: TGTGCCAGCAGCGAGACTACCTCACGCACAGATACGCAGTATTTT.

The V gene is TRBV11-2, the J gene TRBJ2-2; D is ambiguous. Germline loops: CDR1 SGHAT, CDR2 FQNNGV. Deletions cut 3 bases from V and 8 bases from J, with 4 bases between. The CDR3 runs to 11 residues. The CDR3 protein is CASSLRGELFF. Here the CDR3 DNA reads TGTGCCAGCAGCTTGAGGGGGGAGCTGTTTTTT.

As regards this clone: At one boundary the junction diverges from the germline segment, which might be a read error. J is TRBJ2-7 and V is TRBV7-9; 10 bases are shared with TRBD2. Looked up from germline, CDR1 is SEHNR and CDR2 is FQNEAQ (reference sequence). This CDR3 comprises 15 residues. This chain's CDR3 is CASSRASGSSSEQYF. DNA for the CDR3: TGTGCCAGCAGCCGTGCTAGCGGGAGCTCCTCCGAGCAGTACTTC.

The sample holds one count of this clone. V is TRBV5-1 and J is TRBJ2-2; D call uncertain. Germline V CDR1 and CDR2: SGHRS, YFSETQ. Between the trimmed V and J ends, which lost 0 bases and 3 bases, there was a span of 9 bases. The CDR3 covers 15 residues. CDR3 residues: CASSLVVSHTGELFF. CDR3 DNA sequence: TGCGCCAGCAGCTTGGTTGTCAGTCACACCGGGGAGCTGTTTTTT.

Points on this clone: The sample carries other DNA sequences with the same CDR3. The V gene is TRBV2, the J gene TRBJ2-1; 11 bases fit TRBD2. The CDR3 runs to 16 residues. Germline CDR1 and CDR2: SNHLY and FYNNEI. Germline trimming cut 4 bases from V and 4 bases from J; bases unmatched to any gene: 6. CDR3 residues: CASSARLAGSYNEQFF. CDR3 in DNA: TGTGCCAGCAGTGCTCGACTAGCGGGGAGTTACAATGAGCAGTTCTTC. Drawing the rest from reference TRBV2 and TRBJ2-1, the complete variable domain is EPEVTQTPSHQVTQMGQEVILRCVPISNHLYFYWYRQILGQKVEFLVSFYNNEISEKSEIFDDQFSVERPDGSNFTLKIRSTKLEDSAMYFCASSARLAGSYNEQFFGPGTRLTVL.

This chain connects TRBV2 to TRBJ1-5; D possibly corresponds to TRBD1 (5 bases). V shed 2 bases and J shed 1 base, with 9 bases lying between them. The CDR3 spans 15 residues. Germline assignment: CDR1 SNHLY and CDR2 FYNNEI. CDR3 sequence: CASSEWGGSNQPQHF. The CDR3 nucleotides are TGTGCCAGCAGTGAATGGGGGGGAAGCAATCAGCCCCAGCATTTT.

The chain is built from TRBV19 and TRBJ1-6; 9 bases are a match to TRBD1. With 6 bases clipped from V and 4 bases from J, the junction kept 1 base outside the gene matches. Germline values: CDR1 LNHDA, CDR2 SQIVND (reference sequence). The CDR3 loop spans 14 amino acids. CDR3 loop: CASRGTGYNSPLHF. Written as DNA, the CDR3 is TGTGCCAGTAGAGGGACAGGGTATAATTCACCCCTCCACTTT. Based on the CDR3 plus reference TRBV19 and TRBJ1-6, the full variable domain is DGGITQSPKYLFRKEGQNVTLSCEQNLNHDAMYWYRQDPGQGLRLIYYSQIVNDFQKGDIAEGYSVSREKKESFPLTVTSAQKNPTAFYLCASRGTGYNSPLHFGNGTRLTVT.

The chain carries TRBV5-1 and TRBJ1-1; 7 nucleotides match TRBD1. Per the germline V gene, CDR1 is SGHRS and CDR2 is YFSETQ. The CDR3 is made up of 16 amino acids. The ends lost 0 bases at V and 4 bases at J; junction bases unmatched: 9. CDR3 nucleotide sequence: TGCGCCAGCAGCTTGGAAAGACAGGGACCTGGCACTGAAGCTTTCTTT. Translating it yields CASSLERQGPGTEAFF. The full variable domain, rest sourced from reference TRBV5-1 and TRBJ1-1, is KAGVTQTPRYLIKTRGQQVTLSCSPISGHRSVSWYQQTPGQGLQFLFEYFSETQRNKGNFPGRFSGRQFSNSRSEMNVSTLELGDSALYLCASSLERQGPGTEAFFGQGTRLTVV.

The CDR3 here is CASSTQQTSGYETQYF. The CDR3 DNA sequence: TGCGCCAGCAGCACACAACAGACTAGCGGGTATGAGACCCAGTACTTC. The chain links TRBV5-1 to TRBJ2-5; TRBD2 agrees at 10 bases. Germline values: CDR1 SGHRS, CDR2 YFSETQ. Trimming removed 4 bases from V and 5 bases from J; junction bases left unmatched: 11. The CDR3 loop spans 16 amino acids.

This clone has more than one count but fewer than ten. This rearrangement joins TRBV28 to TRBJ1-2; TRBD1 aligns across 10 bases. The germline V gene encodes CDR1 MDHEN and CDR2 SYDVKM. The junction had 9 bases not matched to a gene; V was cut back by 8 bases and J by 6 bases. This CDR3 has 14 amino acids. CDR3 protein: CASGRDRGIDGYTF. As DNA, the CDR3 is TGTGCCAGCGGTAGGGACAGGGGTATTGATGGCTACACCTTC.

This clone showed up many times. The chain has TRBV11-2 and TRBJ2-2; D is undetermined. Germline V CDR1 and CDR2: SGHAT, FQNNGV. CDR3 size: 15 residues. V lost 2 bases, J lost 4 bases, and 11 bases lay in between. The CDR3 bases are TGTGCCAGCAGCTTATTAAGAGAACGCACCGGGGAGCTGTTTTTT. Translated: CASSLLRERTGELFF.

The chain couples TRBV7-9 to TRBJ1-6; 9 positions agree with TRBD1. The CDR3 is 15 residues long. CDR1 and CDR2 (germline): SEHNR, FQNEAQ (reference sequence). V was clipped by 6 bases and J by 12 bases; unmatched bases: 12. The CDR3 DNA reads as TGTGCCAGCAGGACGTTTAGGACAGGGGATGGACCCCTCCACTTT. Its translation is CASRTFRTGDGPLHF.